The T cell receptor (beta chain) described here comes from a study of human T cells and chemical hapten exposure. Time point: patch test 1, 2 weeks after DPC sensitization. Treatment noted: therapeutic diphenylcyclopropenone sensitization with weekly scalp DPC. TCRdb recomputed calls from the RACE reads with MiXCR, one row per CDR3 protein. The data hold fewer than 500,000 distinct CDR3 sequences, with approximately 4.4% observed a single time. This clonotype was observed many times. V trimming: 1 base; J trimming: 6 bases; junction bases outside the gene matches: 10. Per the germline V gene, CDR1 is LGHDT and CDR2 is YNNKEL (reference sequence). The CDR3 totals 16 residues.

The specimen was whole blood, collected in connection with sensitization to the hapten diphenylcyclopropenone (DPC). This sequence originates from a woman in her forties or fifties with alopecia areata. Some clones in this sample may be carry-over from other donors' samples. This sequence joins TRBV3-1 and TRBJ2-5; TRBD2 matches 8 bases. The CDR3 is CASSQGEGSGGKTQYF. The CDR3 bases are TGTGCCAGCAGCCAAGGCGAAGGGAGCGGGGGAAAGACCCAGTACTTC.